This T cell receptor beta chain was captured by sequencing in a study of T cell repertoires in cytomegalovirus infection. Study details: Evidence of both CMV infection and a matching HLA type came from public TCR beta signatures.

About this clonotype itself: Its antigen is undetermined.

Trimming pared 5 bases from V and 2 bases from J, leaving 10 bases between. Germline V gene sequence: CDR1 SGHTA, CDR2 FQGNSA. The CDR3 has 14 residues. TCRdb re-called the reads through MiXCR, storing one row per CDR3 protein. Seen here are nearly 70,000 distinct CDR3 sequences, 22% observed once, and the top ten hold 60% to 85%. This chain connects TRBV7-2 to TRBJ2-1; the D gene is possibly TRBD2 (5 bases). The clonotype originates from a human donor in good health (CMV status not recorded). Some clones in this sample may be carry-over from other donors' samples. The specimen sequenced was PBMCs, sequenced either directly or after in vitro stimulation (not recorded which). CDR3 in amino acids: CASSRSGAYNEQFF. CDR3 in DNA: TGTGCCAGCAGCCGCTCCGGGGCCTACAATGAGCAGTTCTTC.